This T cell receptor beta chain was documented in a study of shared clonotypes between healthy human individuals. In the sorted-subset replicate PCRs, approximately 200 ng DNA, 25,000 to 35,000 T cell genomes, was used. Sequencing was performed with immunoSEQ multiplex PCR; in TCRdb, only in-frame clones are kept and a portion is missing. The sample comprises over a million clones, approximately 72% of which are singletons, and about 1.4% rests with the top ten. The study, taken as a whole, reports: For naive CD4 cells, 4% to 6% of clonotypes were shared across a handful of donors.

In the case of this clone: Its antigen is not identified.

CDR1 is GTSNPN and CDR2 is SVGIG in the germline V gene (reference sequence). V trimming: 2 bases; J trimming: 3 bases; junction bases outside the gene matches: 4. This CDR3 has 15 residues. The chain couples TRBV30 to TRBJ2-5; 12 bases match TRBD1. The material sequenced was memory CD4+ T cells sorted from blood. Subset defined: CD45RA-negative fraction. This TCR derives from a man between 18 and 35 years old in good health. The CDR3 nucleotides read TGTGCCTGGAGTTTGGGACAGGGGGCAAAAGAGACCCAGTACTTC. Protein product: CAWSLGQGAKETQYF.